The 4 T cell receptor beta chains in this list originate from one sample, sequenced in a study of spatial heterogeneity in lung cancer. From the 5' RACE reads, TCRdb called clonotypes with MiXCR, one entry per CDR3 protein. The table records 20,000 to 25,000 distinct CDR3 sequences, approximately 5.8% of them present only once. As to time point: sample taken at primary tumor resection. Sequencing was performed on PBMCs, taken at surgery. Receptors originate from a male donor with early-stage non-small cell lung cancer.

This clonotype showed up many times. The genes are TRBV7-9 and TRBJ1-1; 7 bases map to TRBD1. The CDR3 spans 13 residues. CDR1 and CDR2 from the germline V gene are SEHNR and FQNEAQ (reference sequence). V was clipped by 4 bases and J by 5 bases; unmatched bases: 4. CDR3 bases: TGTGCCAGCAGCTCTCCAGGGGGAACTGAAGCTTTCTTT. It encodes CASSSPGGTEAFF.

This clonotype was counted ten times or more. The chain employs TRBV7-2 and TRBJ1-1; 10 bases fit TRBD1. The length of the CDR3 is 14 residues. V gave up 1 base and J gave up 8 bases; unmatched junction bases: 4. Germline lookup yields CDR1 SGHTA and CDR2 FQGNSA. CDR3 region: CASSLGQGAQEAFF. CDR3 nucleotides: TGTGCCAGCAGCTTAGGACAGGGGGCACAGGAAGCTTTCTTT. Full variable domain (rest looked up from reference TRBV7-2 and TRBJ1-1): GAGVSQSPSNKVTEKGKDVELRCDPISGHTALYWYRQSLGQGLEFLIYFQGNSAPDKSGLPSDRFSAERTGGSVSTLTIQRTQQEDSAVYLCASSLGQGAQEAFFGQGTRLTVV.

This clonotype occurred a few times. The chain combines TRBV21-1 with TRBJ2-1. TRBV21-1 is described as a pseudogene. This CDR3 contains 9 residues. The DNA of the CDR3 is TGTGCCGCAGGGACCGAGCAGTTCTTC. Its protein product is CAAGTEQFF.

This clonotype was seen many times. The chain is built from TRBV20-1 and TRBJ1-5; D is possibly TRBD1 (5 bases). CDR1 and CDR2 from the germline V gene are DFQATT and SNEGSKA (reference sequence). The CDR3 covers 14 residues. V gave up 0 bases and J gave up 7 bases, with 13 bases separating them. CDR3 loop: CSARDAQGEQPQHF. The CDR3 coding sequence is TGCAGTGCTAGAGATGCGCAGGGTGAACAGCCCCAGCATTTT.